These 9 T cell receptor beta chains were all obtained from the same sample, sequenced in a study of blood T cell repertoires in COVID-19. TCRdb's copy holds only in-frame clones and misses some; the assay was immunoSEQ multiplex PCR. The sample contains hundreds of thousands of clones, 80% to 90% of which appear only once. Input material: PBMCs or T cells enriched from blood (not recorded which). Source of these receptors: a young man who had recovered from COVID-19.

The chain has TRBV30 and TRBJ1-1, with D maybe TRBD1 (5 bases). The germline V gene has CDR1 GTSNPN and CDR2 SVGIG (reference sequence). V gave up 4 bases and J gave up 1 base, with 16 bases separating them. The CDR3 runs 15 residues. The CDR3 here is CAWTDPRGWNTEAFF. The CDR3 DNA is TGTGCCTGGACCGACCCAAGGGGTTGGAACACTGAAGCTTTCTTT.

The chain recombines TRBV18 with TRBJ1-6; 10 bases are a match to TRBD1. This CDR3 comprises 14 residues. Germline assignment: CDR1 KGHSH and CDR2 LQKENI. Trimming took 4 bases from V and 10 from J; bases not matched to a gene: 4. The DNA for the CDR3 is TGTGCCAGCTCACAAGACAGGGGGCAGTCACCCCTCCACTTT. It is translated as CASSQDRGQSPLHF.

The rearrangement links TRBV2 to TRBJ1-1; weak D call: TRBD1 (5 bases). CDR3 length: 13 residues. Germline V gene sequence: CDR1 SNHLY, CDR2 FYNNEI. V was clipped by 11 bases and J by 0 bases, with 13 bases between them. The CDR3: CAGGRGLNTEAFF. CDR3 sequence (DNA): TGTGCCGGTGGGCGGGGGTTGAACACTGAAGCTTTCTTT.

A few counts support this clone. This rearrangement joins TRBV3-1 (or the pseudogene TRBV3-2) to TRBJ1-2; maybe TRBD1 (6 bases). The CDR3 is 16 residues long. Per the germline V gene, CDR1 is LGHDT and CDR2 is YNNKEL (reference sequence). V shed 1 base and J shed 0 bases, with 12 bases lying between them. Written as DNA, the CDR3 is TGTGCCAGCAGCCAAGTAGGGGGTGGTACTAACTATGGCTACACCTTC. It specifies CASSQVGGGTNYGYTF.

DNA of the CDR3: TGTGCCAGCAGCTTACAAACACCTAACTATGGCTACACCTTC. This translates into CASSLQTPNYGYTF. The V gene is TRBV11-2, the J gene TRBJ1-2; D unresolved. CDR3 length equals 14 residues. V gave up 2 bases and J gave up 0 bases, with 7 bases separating them. Looked up from germline, CDR1 is SGHAT and CDR2 is FQNNGV. The full variable domain, its missing parts supplied by reference TRBV11-2 and TRBJ1-2, is EAGVAQSPRYKIIEKRQSVAFWCNPISGHATLYWYQQILGQGPKLLIQFQNNGVVDDSQLPKDRFSAERLKGVDSTLKIQPAKLEDSAVYLCASSLQTPNYGYTFGSGTRLTVV.

This chain links TRBV6-6 with TRBJ1-2; TRBD1 matches 8 bases. Germline CDR1 reads MNHNY; CDR2 reads SVGAGI (reference sequence). The CDR3 length is 15 residues. J gave up 4 bases and V 6 bases, and 10 bases lay outside the gene matches. CDR3 coding DNA: TGTGCCAGCAGAGAAGGGCACAGGGGGTCCTATGGCTACACCTTC. It yields the protein CASREGHRGSYGYTF.

The V and J genes are TRBV5-8 and TRBJ1-3, with D tentatively TRBD1 (6 bases). The CDR3 sequence is 18 residues long. Trimming cost V 0 bases and J 2 bases, with 18 bases left between them. Germline V gives CDR1 SGHTS, CDR2 YDEGEE. Written as DNA, the CDR3 is TGTGCCAGCAGCTTGGTGGGGGCAGGGGAACGGCCTGGAAACACCATATATTTT. Its protein product is CASSLVGAGERPGNTIYF. Full variable domain (outside the CDR3, taken from reference TRBV5-8 and TRBJ1-3): EAGVTQSPTHLIKTRGQQATLRCSPISGHTSVYWYQQALGLGLQFLLWYDEGEERNRGNFPPRFSGRQFPNYSSELNVNALELEDSALYLCASSLVGAGERPGNTIYFGEGSWLTVV.

V is TRBV2 and J is TRBJ2-6; D is perhaps TRBD2 (5 bases). The CDR3 spans 17 residues. The V and J ends lost 1 base and 0 bases respectively, with 10 bases between them. Germline V gene sequence: CDR1 SNHLY, CDR2 FYNNEI. CDR3 nucleotides: TGTGCCAGCAGTGAAGGACTTGGGAGCTCTGGGGCCAACGTCCTGACTTTC. As protein: CASSEGLGSSGANVLTF.

The chain's CDR3 is CASSYGGSSNQPQHF. The CDR3 DNA is TGTGCCAGCAGTTACGGGGGGTCTAGCAATCAGCCCCAGCATTTT. The V call is TRBV6-5, the J call TRBJ1-5; tentative D call: TRBD1 (5 bases). CDR1 is MNHEY and CDR2 is SVGAGI in the germline V gene. CDR3 length equals 15 residues. V lost 2 bases and J 0 bases, leaving 8 bases between the germline ends.